This T cell receptor beta chain derives from a study of cytomegalovirus exposure and HLA in healthy donors. General study findings and limits: Accounts indicate the classifier identified cytomegalovirus status with strong specificity and sensitivity.

The table lists this clone with a count of one. The antigen is unknown. The CDR3 covers 14 residues. Germline CDR1 is GTSNPN and CDR2 is SVGIG (reference sequence). V shed 3 bases and J shed 3 bases, with 15 bases lying between them. Primers for the PCR totalled 60 Vbeta and 13 Jbeta. Sequenced by immunoSEQ multiplex PCR; TCRdb stores in-frame clones only, minus some. The sample includes 120,000 to 150,000 clones, 75% to 90% of them seen just once. Input material: PBMCs. The rearrangement joins TRBV30 to TRBJ2-7, with TRBD2 as a possible D gene (5 bases). The origin of this receptor is a woman aged 25 to 39 in good health and CMV-seronegative. The CDR3 region is CAWRAARVVYEQYF. The CDR3 bases are TGTGCCTGGAGGGCGGCGAGGGTGGTCTACGAGCAGTACTTC. The full variable domain, rest sourced from reference TRBV30 and TRBJ2-7, is SQTIHQWPATLVQPVGSPLSLECTVEGTSNPNLYWYRQAAGRGLQLLFYSVGIGQISSEVPQNLSASRPQDRQFILSSKKLLLSDSGFYLCAWRAARVVYEQYFGPGTRLTVT.